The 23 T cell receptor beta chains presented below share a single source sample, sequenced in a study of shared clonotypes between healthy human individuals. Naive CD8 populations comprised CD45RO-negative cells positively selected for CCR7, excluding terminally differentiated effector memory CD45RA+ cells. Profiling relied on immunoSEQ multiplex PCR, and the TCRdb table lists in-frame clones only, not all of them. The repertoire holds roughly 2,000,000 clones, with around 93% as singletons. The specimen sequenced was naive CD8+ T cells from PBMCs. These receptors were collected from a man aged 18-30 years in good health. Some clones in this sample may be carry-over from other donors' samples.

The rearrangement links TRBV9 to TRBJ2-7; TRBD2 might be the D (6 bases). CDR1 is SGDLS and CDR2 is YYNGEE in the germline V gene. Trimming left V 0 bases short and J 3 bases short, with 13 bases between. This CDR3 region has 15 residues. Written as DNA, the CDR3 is TGTGCCAGCAGCGTAGAAGGGACTCCCCTCTACGAGCAGTACTTC. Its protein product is CASSVEGTPLYEQYF.

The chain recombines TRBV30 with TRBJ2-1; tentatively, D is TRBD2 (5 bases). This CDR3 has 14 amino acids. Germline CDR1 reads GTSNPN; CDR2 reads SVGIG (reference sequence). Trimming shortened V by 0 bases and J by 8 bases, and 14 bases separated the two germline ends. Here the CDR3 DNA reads TGTGCCTGGAGTGTAGGGAGATGGCCCGATGAGCAGTTCTTC. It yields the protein CAWSVGRWPDEQFF.

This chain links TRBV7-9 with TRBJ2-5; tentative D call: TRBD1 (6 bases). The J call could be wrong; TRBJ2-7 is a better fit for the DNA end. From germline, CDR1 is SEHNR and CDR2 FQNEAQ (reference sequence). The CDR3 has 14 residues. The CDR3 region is CASSPRDTYYEQYF. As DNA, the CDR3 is TGTGCCAGCAGCCCCCGGGACACCTACTACGAGCAGTACTTC.

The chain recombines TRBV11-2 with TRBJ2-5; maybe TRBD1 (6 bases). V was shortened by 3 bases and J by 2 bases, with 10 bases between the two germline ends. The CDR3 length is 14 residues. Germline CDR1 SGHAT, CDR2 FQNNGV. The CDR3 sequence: CASSFRQEQETQYF. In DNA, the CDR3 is TGTGCCAGCAGCTTCAGACAGGAACAAGAGACCCAGTACTTC. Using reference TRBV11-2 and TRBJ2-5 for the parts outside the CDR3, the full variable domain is EAGVAQSPRYKIIEKRQSVAFWCNPISGHATLYWYQQILGQGPKLLIQFQNNGVVDDSQLPKDRFSAERLKGVDSTLKIQPAKLEDSAVYLCASSFRQEQETQYFGPGTRLLVL.

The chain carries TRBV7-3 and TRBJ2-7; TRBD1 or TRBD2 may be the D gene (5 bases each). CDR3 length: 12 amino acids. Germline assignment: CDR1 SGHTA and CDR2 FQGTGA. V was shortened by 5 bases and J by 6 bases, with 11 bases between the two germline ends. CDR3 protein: CASSHFGGEQYF. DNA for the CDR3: TGTGCCAGCAGCCACTTTGGGGGCGAGCAGTACTTC. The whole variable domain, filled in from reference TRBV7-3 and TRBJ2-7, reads GAGVSQTPSNKVTEKGKYVELRCDPISGHTALYWYRQSLGQGPEFLIYFQGTGAADDSGLPNDRFFAVRPEGSVSTLKIQRTERGDSAVYLCASSHFGGEQYFGPGTRLTVT.

CDR3 bases: TGTGCCAGCCGCCGGGACAGGGCCGCGGGCTACACCTTC. As protein: CASRRDRAAGYTF. V is TRBV28 and J is TRBJ1-2; 9 bases match TRBD1. The CDR3 has 13 amino acids. V gave up 8 bases and J gave up 8 bases; unmatched junction bases: 9. Looked up from germline, CDR1 is MDHEN and CDR2 is SYDVKM.

The DNA of the CDR3 is TGCGCCAGCAGCCATACTAGCGGGGCAATAAATGAGCAGTTCTTC. Translating it yields CASSHTSGAINEQFF. The V gene is TRBV4-3, the J gene TRBJ2-1, with 10 positions matching TRBD2. V gave up 3 bases and J gave up 7 bases; unmatched junction bases: 6. Germline V lookup: CDR1 LGHNA, CDR2 YSLEER. The CDR3 consists of 15 residues.

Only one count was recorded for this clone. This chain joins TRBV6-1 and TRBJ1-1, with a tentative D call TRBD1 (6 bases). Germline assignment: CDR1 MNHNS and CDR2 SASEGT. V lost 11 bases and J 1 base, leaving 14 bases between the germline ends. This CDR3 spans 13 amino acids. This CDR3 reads CAGQGRGNTEAFF. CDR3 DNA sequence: TGTGCCGGTCAGGGGAGAGGGAACACTGAAGCTTTCTTT.

The DNA of the CDR3 is TGTGCCAGCAGCCCGAGACTAGCGGGAGATCCCGAGCAGTTCTTC. It yields the protein CASSPRLAGDPEQFF. This chain links TRBV7-9 with TRBJ2-1; the match to TRBD2 covers 12 bases. The length of the CDR3 is 15 residues. CDR1 and CDR2 (germline): SEHNR, FQNEAQ (reference sequence). V lost 5 bases, J lost 10 bases, and 9 bases stayed unmatched.

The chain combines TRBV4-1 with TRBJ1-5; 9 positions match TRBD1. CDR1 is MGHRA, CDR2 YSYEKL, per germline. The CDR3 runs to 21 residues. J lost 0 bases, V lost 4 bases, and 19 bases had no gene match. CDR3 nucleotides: TGCGCCAGCAGCCCTACGGAGGGACAGGGATGGGAAGGGAATAGCAATCAGCCCCAGCATTTT. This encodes CASSPTEGQGWEGNSNQPQHF.

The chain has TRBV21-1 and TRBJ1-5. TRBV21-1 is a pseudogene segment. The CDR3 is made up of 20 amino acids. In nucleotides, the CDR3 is TGTGCCAGCAGCAAAGGTTGTACACTTTACCACCAATATAGCAATCAGCCCCAGCATTTT. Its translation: CASSKGCTLYHQYSNQPQHF.

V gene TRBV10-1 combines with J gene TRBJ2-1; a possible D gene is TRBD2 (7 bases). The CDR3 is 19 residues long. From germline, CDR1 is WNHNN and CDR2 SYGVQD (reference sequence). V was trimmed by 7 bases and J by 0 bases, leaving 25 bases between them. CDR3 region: CASTEGVGLVHSSYNEQFF. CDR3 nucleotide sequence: TGCGCCAGCACCGAGGGGGTCGGACTAGTCCACAGCTCCTACAATGAGCAGTTCTTC.

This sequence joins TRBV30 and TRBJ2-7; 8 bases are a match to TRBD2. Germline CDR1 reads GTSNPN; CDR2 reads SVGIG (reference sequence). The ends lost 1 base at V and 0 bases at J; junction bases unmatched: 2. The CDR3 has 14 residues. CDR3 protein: CAWSGLASSYEQYF. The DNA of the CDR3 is TGTGCCTGGAGTGGACTAGCGAGCTCCTACGAGCAGTACTTC.

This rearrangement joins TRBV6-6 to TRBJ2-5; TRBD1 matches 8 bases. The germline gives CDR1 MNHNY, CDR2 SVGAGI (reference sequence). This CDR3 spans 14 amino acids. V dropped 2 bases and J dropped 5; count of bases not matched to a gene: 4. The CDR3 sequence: CASSYRTGLETQYF. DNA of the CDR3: TGTGCCAGCAGTTACCGGACAGGGCTGGAGACCCAGTACTTC.

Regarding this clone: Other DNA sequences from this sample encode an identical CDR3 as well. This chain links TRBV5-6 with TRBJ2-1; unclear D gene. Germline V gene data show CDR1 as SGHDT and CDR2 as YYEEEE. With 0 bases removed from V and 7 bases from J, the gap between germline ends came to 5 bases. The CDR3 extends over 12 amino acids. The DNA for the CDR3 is TGTGCCAGCAGCTTGGGACCGAATGAGCAGTTCTTC. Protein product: CASSLGPNEQFF.

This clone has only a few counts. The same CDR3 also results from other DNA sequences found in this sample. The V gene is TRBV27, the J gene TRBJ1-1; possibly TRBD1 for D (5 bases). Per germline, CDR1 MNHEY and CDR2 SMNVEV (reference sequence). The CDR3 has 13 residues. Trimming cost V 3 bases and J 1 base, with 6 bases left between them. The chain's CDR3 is CASSFGQNTEAFF. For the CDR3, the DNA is TGTGCCAGCAGTTTCGGACAGAACACTGAAGCTTTCTTT.

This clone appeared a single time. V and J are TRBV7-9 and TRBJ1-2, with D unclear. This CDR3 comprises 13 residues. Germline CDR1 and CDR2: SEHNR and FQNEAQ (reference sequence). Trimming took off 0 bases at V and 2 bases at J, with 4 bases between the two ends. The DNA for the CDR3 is TGTGCCAGCAGCTTAGCCCTCAACTATGGCTACACCTTC. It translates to CASSLALNYGYTF.

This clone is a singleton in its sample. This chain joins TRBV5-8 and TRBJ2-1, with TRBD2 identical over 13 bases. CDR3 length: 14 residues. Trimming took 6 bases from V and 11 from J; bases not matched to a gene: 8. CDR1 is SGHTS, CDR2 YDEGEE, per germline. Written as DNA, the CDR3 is TGTGCCAGCACCAGGACTAGCGGGAGTTTCCAGCAGTTCTTC. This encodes CASTRTSGSFQQFF.

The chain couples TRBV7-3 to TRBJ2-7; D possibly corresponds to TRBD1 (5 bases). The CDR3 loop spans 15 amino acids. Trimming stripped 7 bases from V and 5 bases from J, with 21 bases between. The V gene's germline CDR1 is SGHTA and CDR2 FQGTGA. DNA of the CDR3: TGTGCCAGCATCATCTTGGGCAGGGATGGTCACGAGCAGTACTTC. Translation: CASIILGRDGHEQYF.

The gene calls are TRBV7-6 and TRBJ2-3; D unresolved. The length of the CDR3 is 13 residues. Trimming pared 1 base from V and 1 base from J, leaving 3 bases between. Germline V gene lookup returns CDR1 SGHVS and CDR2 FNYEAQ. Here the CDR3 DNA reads TGTGCCAGCAGCTTAGTTCGCACAGATACGCAGTATTTT. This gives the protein CASSLVRTDTQYF.

The CDR3 is CASSSPAPYNIEQYF. In nucleotides, the CDR3 is TGTGCCAGCAGCTCGCCGGCACCGTATAACATTGAGCAGTACTTC. The chain combines TRBV7-3 with TRBJ2-7; D not certain. The CDR3 covers 15 residues. Trimming shortened V by 4 bases and J by 7 bases, and 20 bases separated the two germline ends. Germline CDR1 reads SGHTA; CDR2 reads FQGTGA.

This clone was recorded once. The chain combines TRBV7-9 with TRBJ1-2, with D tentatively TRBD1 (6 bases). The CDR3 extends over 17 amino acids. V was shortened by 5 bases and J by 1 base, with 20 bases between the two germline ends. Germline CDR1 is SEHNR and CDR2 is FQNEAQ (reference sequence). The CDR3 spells CASSVSPGHTFNYGYTF. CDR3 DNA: TGTGCCAGCAGCGTGTCCCCGGGACACACATTTAACTATGGCTACACCTTC.

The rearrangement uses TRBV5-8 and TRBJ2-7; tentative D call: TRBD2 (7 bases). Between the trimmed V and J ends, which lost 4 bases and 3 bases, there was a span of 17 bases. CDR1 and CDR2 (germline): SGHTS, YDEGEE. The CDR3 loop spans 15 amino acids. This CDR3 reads CASSPGGGWGYEQYF. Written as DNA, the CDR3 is TGTGCCAGCAGCCCGGGGGGCGGTTGGGGCTACGAGCAGTACTTC. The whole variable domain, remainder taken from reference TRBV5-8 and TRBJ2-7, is EAGVTQSPTHLIKTRGQQATLRCSPISGHTSVYWYQQALGLGLQFLLWYDEGEERNRGNFPPRFSGRQFPNYSSELNVNALELEDSALYLCASSPGGGWGYEQYFGPGTRLTVT.